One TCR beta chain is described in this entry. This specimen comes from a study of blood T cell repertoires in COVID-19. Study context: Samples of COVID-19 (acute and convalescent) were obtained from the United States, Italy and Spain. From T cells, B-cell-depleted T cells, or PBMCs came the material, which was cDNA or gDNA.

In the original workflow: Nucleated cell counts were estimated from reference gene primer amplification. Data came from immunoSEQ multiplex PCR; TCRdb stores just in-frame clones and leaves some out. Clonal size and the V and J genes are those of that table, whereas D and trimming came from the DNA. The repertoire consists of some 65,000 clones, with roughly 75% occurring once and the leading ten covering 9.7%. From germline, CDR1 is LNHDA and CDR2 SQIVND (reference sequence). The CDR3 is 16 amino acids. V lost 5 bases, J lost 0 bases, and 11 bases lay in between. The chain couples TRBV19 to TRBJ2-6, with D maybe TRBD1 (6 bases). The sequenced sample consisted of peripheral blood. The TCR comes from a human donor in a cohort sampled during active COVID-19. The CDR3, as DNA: TGTGCCAGTAGTCCCGGGACAAACTCTGGGGCCAACGTCCTGACTTTC. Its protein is CASSPGTNSGANVLTF.